The TCR beta chain described here comes from a study of cytotoxic CD8 clonotypes in ibrutinib-treated CLL. This CDR3 comprises 16 residues. The trim removed 3 bases at V and 1 base at J, leaving 6 bases unmatched. Germline-derived CDR1 and CDR2 are SGHTA and FQGNSA. Clones were sequenced by immunoSEQ multiplex PCR, and TCRdb holds only the in-frame ones, with some missing. The data contain 45,000 to 55,000 clones, roughly 50% of them seen just once; the ten biggest clones take up less than 35%. This receptor was obtained from a human donor with chronic lymphocytic leukemia. The chain employs TRBV7-2 and TRBJ2-7, with 10 bases that match TRBD1. Sequencing used PBMCs, obtained after 12 months of ibrutinib treatment. The CDR3 nucleotides are TGTGCCAGCAGCTTCCGGGACAGGGGAGCGTCCTACGAGCAGTACTTC. Translation: CASSFRDRGASYEQYF.